Listed here are 14 T cell receptor beta chains from one sample, sequenced in a study of blood T cells in healthy people across ages. With a J-beta primer mix and a sample-barcoded 5' primer, a second PCR ran about 6 to 11 cycles. TCRdb re-derived calls from the 5' RACE reads in MiXCR, one entry per CDR3 protein. The sample carries some 670,000 distinct CDR3 sequences, around 52% recorded once. The sample comprised blood. The receptors here all came from a woman older than 75 in good health.

There are many counts of this clonotype. The chain carries TRBV4-1 and TRBJ2-7; TRBD2 might be the D (5 bases). Per germline, CDR1 MGHRA and CDR2 YSYEKL. V lost 4 bases and J 9 bases, leaving 40 bases between the germline ends. The CDR3 has 21 residues. The chain's CDR3 is CASSPTNYGRPRDQPRTGQYF. CDR3 bases: TGCGCCAGCAGCCCGACGAACTACGGTCGTCCCCGGGATCAACCCCGCACTGGGCAGTACTTC.

The DNA for the CDR3 is TGTGCCAGCGTATCTCAGGAGGGAAACACCATATATTTT. Amino acid sequence: CASVSQEGNTIYF. The chain has TRBV12-3 or TRBV12-4 and TRBJ1-3; D not resolved. V lost 8 bases and J 4 bases, leaving 12 bases between the germline ends. The CDR3 length is 13 residues.

The V call is TRBV29-1, the J call TRBJ1-5, with D hard to call. The CDR3 totals 13 residues. Trimming left V 7 bases short and J 4 bases short, with 14 bases between. The germline CDR1 and CDR2 sequences are SQVTM and ANQGSEA. The CDR3 protein is CSASTGGNQPQHF. The CDR3, as DNA: TGCAGCGCCTCAACCGGAGGGAATCAGCCCCAGCATTTT.

The rearrangement joins TRBV12-3 or TRBV12-4 to TRBJ1-2; TRBD1 matches 9 bases. The CDR3 spans 13 residues. The V and J ends lost 5 bases and 6 bases, in that order; junction bases with no gene match: 4. CDR3 coding DNA: TGTGCCAGCAGTACACGACAGGGGGATGGCTACACCTTC. It encodes CASSTRQGDGYTF.

V gene TRBV7-9 combines with J gene TRBJ2-3; weak D call: TRBD2 (5 bases). Trimming cost V 5 bases and J 1 base, with 22 bases left between them. The germline V gene has CDR1 SEHNR and CDR2 FQNEAQ (reference sequence). This CDR3 comprises 18 residues. Here the CDR3 reads CASSPRAYRYVGTDTQYF. The DNA of the CDR3 is TGTGCCAGCAGCCCGAGGGCGTATAGGTACGTGGGCACAGATACGCAGTATTTT. The whole variable domain, filled in from reference TRBV7-9 and TRBJ2-3, reads DTGVSQNPRHKITKRGQNVTFRCDPISEHNRLYWYRQTLGQGPEFLTYFQNEAQLEKSRLLSDRFSAERPKGSFSTLEIQRTEQGDSAMYLCASSPRAYRYVGTDTQYFGPGTRLTVL.

The chain employs TRBV28 and TRBJ2-1, with unresolved D. The CDR3 is 15 residues long. Per the germline V gene, CDR1 is MDHEN and CDR2 is SYDVKM. Trimming removed 3 bases at V and 6 bases at J, with 15 bases between. CDR3 nucleotide sequence: TGTGCCAGCAGTTTGGTAAAGGGAAGATCCAATGAGCAGTTCTTC. It yields the protein CASSLVKGRSNEQFF. The full variable domain, completed using reference TRBV28 and TRBJ2-1, is DVKVTQSSRYLVKRTGEKVFLECVQDMDHENMFWYRQDPGLGLRLIYFSYDVKMKEKGDIPEGYSVSREKKERFSLILESASTNQTSMYLCASSLVKGRSNEQFFGPGTRLTVL.

V usage is TRBV10-3 and J usage is TRBJ2-5; TRBD1 is a possible D gene (5 bases). The V end was cut by 3 bases, the J end by 5 bases, with 13 bases between. This CDR3 spans 14 amino acids. The germline gives CDR1 ENHRY, CDR2 SYGVKD. The CDR3 DNA sequence: TGTGCCATCAGTGATGGCAGGGTGCGGGAGACCCAGTACTTC. Translating gives CAISDGRVRETQYF.

On this clonotype itself: An end of the junction differs from the germline gene, which may be a read error. The CDR3 sequence: CASSLRTGESSDEQYF. DNA for the CDR3: TGTGCCAGTAGCCTTAGGACAGGGGAGAGCTCCGACGAGCAGTACTTC. The V call is TRBV12-3 or TRBV12-4, the J call TRBJ2-7, with TRBD1 matching 9 bases. The CDR3 length is 16 residues.

This clonotype was detected many times. V is TRBV5-1 and J is TRBJ2-3, with 9 nucleotides matching TRBD2. The CDR3 consists of 16 residues. Germline V CDR1 and CDR2: SGHRS, YFSETQ. V lost 4 bases to trimming and J lost 1 base; unmatched junction nucleotides: 7. The CDR3: CASSLGRLAGTDTQYF. The CDR3, as DNA: TGCGCCAGCAGCCTGGGGCGACTAGCGGGCACAGATACGCAGTATTTT.

This clonotype was seen only a few times. The CDR3 DNA is TGTGCCGGCGGAACCCAGGGCATTGAGCAGTTCTTC. Translated: CAGGTQGIEQFF. This rearrangement joins TRBV2 to TRBJ2-1; tentative D call: TRBD1 (5 bases). The CDR3 extends over 12 amino acids. The germline V gene encodes CDR1 SNHLY and CDR2 FYNNEI. V lost 11 bases to trimming and J lost 9 bases, with 17 bases between them.

This clonotype was counted only a few times. The rearrangement joins TRBV5-5 to TRBJ2-7; D unclear. There are 13 residues in the CDR3. The V gene's germline CDR1 is SGHKS and CDR2 YYEKEE (reference sequence). The V end was cut by 0 bases, the J end by 3 bases, with 7 bases between. The CDR3 reads CASSLEVYYEQYF. DNA for the CDR3: TGTGCCAGCAGCTTGGAGGTTTACTACGAGCAGTACTTC. The variable domain in full, with the rest retrieved from reference TRBV5-5 and TRBJ2-7, is DAGVTQSPTHLIKTRGQQVTLRCSPISGHKSVSWYQQVLGQGPQFIFQYYEKEERGRGNFPDRFSARQFPNYSSELNVNALLLGDSALYLCASSLEVYYEQYFGPGTRLTVT.

This clonotype was observed a few times. The chain has TRBV15 and TRBJ1-6, with TRBD1 matching 11 bases. V lost 7 bases to trimming and J lost 9 bases; unmatched junction nucleotides: 5. This CDR3 has 14 residues. Germline lookup yields CDR1 LNHNV and CDR2 YYDKDF (reference sequence). The CDR3 DNA is TGTGCCACCATGCAGGACAGGGGGCTTTCACCCCTCCACTTT. Protein sequence: CATMQDRGLSPLHF.

The V gene is TRBV5-1, the J gene TRBJ2-6, with 7 bases matching TRBD1. After removal of 4 bases from V and 2 bases from J, the junction contained 3 bases not matched to a gene. In germline, CDR1 is SGHRS, CDR2 YFSETQ. The length of the CDR3 is 15 residues. The CDR3 spells CASSHDRAGANVLTF. DNA of the CDR3: TGCGCCAGCAGCCACGACAGGGCTGGGGCCAACGTCCTGACTTTC.

The chain couples TRBV6-6 to TRBJ1-2; 12 bases are a match to TRBD1. The CDR3 has 15 residues. The germline V gene encodes CDR1 MNHNY and CDR2 SVGAGI (reference sequence). The V segment lost 4 bases and the J segment 6 bases; nucleotides outside the gene matches: 6. Here the CDR3 DNA reads TGTGCCAGCAGTTTGGGACAGGGGGCAGGCGATGGCTACACCTTC. Protein sequence: CASSLGQGAGDGYTF.